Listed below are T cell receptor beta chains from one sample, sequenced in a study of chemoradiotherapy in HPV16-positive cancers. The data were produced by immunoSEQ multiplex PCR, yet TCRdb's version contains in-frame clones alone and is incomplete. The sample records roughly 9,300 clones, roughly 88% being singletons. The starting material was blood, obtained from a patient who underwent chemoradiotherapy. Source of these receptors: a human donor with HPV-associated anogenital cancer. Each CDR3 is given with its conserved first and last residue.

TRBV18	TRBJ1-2	CASSPPVAMGYTF
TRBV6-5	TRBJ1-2	CASSTGRGAGYTF
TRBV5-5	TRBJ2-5	CASSLLGSQETQYF
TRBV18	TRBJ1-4	CASSPRSKGEKLFF
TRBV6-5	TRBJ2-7	CASSSGGGGEQYF
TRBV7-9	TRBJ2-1	CASSSSGGGSGEQFF
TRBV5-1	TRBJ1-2	CASSLDRDYGYTF
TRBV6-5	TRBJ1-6	CASSYGARGSPLHF
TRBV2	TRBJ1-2	CAGSTRGSDYGYTF
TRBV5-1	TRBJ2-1	CASRPDSLVNEQFF
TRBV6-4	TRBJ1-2	CASSEEQGAFYGYTF
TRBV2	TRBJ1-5	CASRRTGRNQPQHF
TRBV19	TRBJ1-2	CASSIATGPNYGYTF
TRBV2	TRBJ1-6	CASRAPGSSYNSPLHF
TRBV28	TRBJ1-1	CASSFSDRAGTEAFF
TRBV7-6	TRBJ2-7	CASSFSGTGPFPYEQYF
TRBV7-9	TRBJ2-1	CASSSMGVGSLSYNEQFF
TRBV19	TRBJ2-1	CASSITSGGFNEQFF
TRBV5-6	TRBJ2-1	CASSLSFF
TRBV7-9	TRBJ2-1	CATPRGSSYNEQFF
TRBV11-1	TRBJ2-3	CASSLISLSSAASTDTQYF
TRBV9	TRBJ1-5	CASSVGTGLNQPQHF
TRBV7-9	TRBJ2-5	CASSTPGGQETQYF
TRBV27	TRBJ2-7	CASRGLAGGLGLDYEQYF
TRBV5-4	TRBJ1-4	CASSFGLPRTNEKLFF
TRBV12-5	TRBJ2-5	CASGLSASGGETQYF
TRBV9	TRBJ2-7	CASSPLGGQWNEQYF
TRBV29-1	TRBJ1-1	CSGLREGTEAFF